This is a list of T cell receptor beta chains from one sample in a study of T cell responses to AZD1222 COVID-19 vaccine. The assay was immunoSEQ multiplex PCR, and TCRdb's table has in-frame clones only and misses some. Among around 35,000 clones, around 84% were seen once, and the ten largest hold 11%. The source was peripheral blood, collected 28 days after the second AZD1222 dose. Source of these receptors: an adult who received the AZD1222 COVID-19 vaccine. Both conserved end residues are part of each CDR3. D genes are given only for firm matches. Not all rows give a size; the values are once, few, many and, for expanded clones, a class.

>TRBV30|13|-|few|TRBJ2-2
TGTGCCTGGAGTGTTGGGGACACCGGGGAGCTGTTTTTT
CAWSVGDTGELFF
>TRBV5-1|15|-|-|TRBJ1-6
TGCGCCAGCAGACCCAGGGAGGGAGATAATTCACCCCTCCACTTT
CASRPREGDNSPLHF
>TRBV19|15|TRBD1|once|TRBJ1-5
TGTGCCAGTAGGCGTACAGGGGGAGGCAATCAGCCCCAGCATTTT
CASRRTGGGNQPQHF
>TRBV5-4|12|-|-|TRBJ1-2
TGTGCCAGCAGCTTGGACGGACTCGGGTACACCTTC
CASSLDGLGYTF
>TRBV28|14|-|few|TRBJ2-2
TGTGCCAGCAGTGCAGGGTCGAACACCGGGGAGCTGTTTTTT
CASSAGSNTGELFF
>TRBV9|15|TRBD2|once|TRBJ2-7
TGTGCCAGCAGCTTGGGAGCGGGAGGTACCTACGAGCAGTACTTC
CASSLGAGGTYEQYF
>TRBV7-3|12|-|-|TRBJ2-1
TGTGCCAGCAGCTACGAGGACAATGAGCAGTTCTTC
CASSYEDNEQFF
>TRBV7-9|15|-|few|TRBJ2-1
TGTGCCAGCAGCTTAGTGAGCGGGCTGCCCAATGAGCAGTTCTTC
CASSLVSGLPNEQFF
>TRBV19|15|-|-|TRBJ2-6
TGTGCCAGTAGTTCAGCAAGCTCTGGGGCCAACGTCCTGACTTTC
CASSSASSGANVLTF
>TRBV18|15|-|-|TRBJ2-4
TGTGCCAGCTCACCACCAGGGGGGCGCCAAAACATTCAGTACTTC
CASSPPGGRQNIQYF
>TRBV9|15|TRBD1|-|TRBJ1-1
TGTGCCAGCAGCCCCCGGACAGGGTTGGACACTGAAGCTTTCTTT
CASSPRTGLDTEAFF
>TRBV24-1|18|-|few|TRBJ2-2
TGTGCCACCAGTGACCCAGGGAGACTAGGTGCGGTAACCGGGGAGCTGTTTTTT
CATSDPGRLGAVTGELFF
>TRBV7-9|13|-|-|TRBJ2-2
TGTGCCAGCGGACGGGTGAGCACCGGGGAGCTGTTTTTT
CASGRVSTGELFF